These T cell receptor beta chains were read from a single sample in a study of control samples from healthy donors and cancer patients. TCRdb's copy holds only in-frame clones and misses some; the assay was immunoSEQ multiplex PCR. The sample has around 130,000 clones, 85% to 95% seen once. Sequenced sample: blood. These receptors came from a man between 18 and 35 years old in good health. CDR3s include the opening cysteine and the closing phenylalanine or tryptophan. Fields, in order: V gene, CDR3 protein.

V gene: TRBV10-3
CDR3 protein: CAISEPNQPQHF

V gene: TRBV7-9
CDR3 protein: CASSSQGRDEKLFF

V gene: TRBV24-1
CDR3 protein: CATSDPRTGLGETQYF

V gene: TRBV5-4
CDR3 protein: CASSTRDRSSYEQYF

V gene: TRBV12-3/TRBV12-4
CDR3 protein: CASSLRRKETQYF

V gene: TRBV2
CDR3 protein: CASILPWGTYEQYF

V gene: TRBV30
CDR3 protein: CAWNGLRVEQYF

V gene: TRBV11-2
CDR3 protein: CASSLEGDRNTF

V gene: TRBV27
CDR3 protein: CASQGWGNQPQHF

V gene: TRBV5-1
CDR3 protein: CASSWGGSMPTYGYTF

V gene: TRBV29-1
CDR3 protein: CSVDRRTGSGAEQFF

V gene: TRBV3-1/TRBV3-2
CDR3 protein: CASSQGRQGAHEKLFF

V gene: TRBV28
CDR3 protein: CASTLPGAPLHF

V gene: TRBV30
CDR3 protein: CACGLAETQYF

V gene: TRBV5-1
CDR3 protein: CASSLRQGNEKLFF

V gene: TRBV5-4
CDR3 protein: CASSLVAGSSYNEQFF

V gene: TRBV6-6
CDR3 protein: CASSYDASGFSYEQYF

V gene: TRBV3-1/TRBV3-2
CDR3 protein: CASSQQGPNQPQHF

V gene: TRBV4-1
CDR3 protein: CASSQDFPYTGSNQETQYF

V gene: TRBV20-1
CDR3 protein: CSARTGNGYTF

V gene: TRBV30
CDR3 protein: CAWSDGQGGSTLHF

V gene: TRBV9
CDR3 protein: CAVALEQGYQPQHF

V gene: TRBV27
CDR3 protein: CASSLYAPRGSQETQYF

V gene: TRBV7-9
CDR3 protein: CASSLIAFHTEAFF

V gene: TRBV4-1
CDR3 protein: CASSPSRDRDEQYF

V gene: TRBV6-5
CDR3 protein: CATHPQGAADTQYF

V gene: TRBV6-1
CDR3 protein: CASSDLVEGINEQFF

V gene: TRBV20-1
CDR3 protein: CSASLTAARTQAFF

V gene: TRBV5-4
CDR3 protein: CASSLDGAKNIQYF

V gene: TRBV5-1
CDR3 protein: CASSSPGRVTEAFF

V gene: TRBV5-1
CDR3 protein: CASSLGQMNTEAFF

V gene: TRBV11-2
CDR3 protein: CASSLRRANYGNTIYF

V gene: TRBV7-9
CDR3 protein: CASSPPGQGVNEQFF

V gene: TRBV6-2/TRBV6-3
CDR3 protein: CASSYSLAGGYPNEQFF

V gene: TRBV2
CDR3 protein: CASTVGNEQYF

V gene: TRBV6-6
CDR3 protein: CASSYSTSGEEETQYF

V gene: TRBV5-1
CDR3 protein: CASSLAPETSTYNEQFF

V gene: TRBV9
CDR3 protein: CASSQDETGTNEKLFF

V gene: TRBV5-1
CDR3 protein: CASSGDGGAANVLTF

V gene: TRBV6-5
CDR3 protein: CASSQGGRTQYF

V gene: TRBV2
CDR3 protein: CASRMTGGSYEQYF

V gene: TRBV11-2
CDR3 protein: CASSSTRDMNTGELFF

V gene: TRBV6-5
CDR3 protein: CASTNSNQPQHF

V gene: TRBV6-6
CDR3 protein: CASSAGLLTYEQYF

V gene: TRBV19
CDR3 protein: CASSWAGPDGYTF

V gene: TRBV7-9
CDR3 protein: CASSSPGTNEQYF

V gene: TRBV5-1
CDR3 protein: CASSATGSTYEQYF

V gene: TRBV9
CDR3 protein: CASSAGGQPQHF

V gene: TRBV3-1/TRBV3-2
CDR3 protein: CASSRQSTSYEQYF

V gene: TRBV6-1
CDR3 protein: CASSAFKGWANEKLFF

V gene: TRBV5-6
CDR3 protein: CASSLLAQGPGDTQYF